These 18 T cell receptor beta chains originate from one sample sequenced in a study of CD8 T cells in Susac syndrome. Random hexamers primed reverse transcription of about 0.45 to 1 ug RNA. TCRdb fed the immunoSEQ multiplex PCR reads into MiXCR, producing one record per CDR3 protein. The sample includes around 190,000 distinct CDR3 sequences, about 95% of them seen just once. Sequenced input: CD4+ T cells from PBMCs. All receptors derive from a human donor in good health.

The J gene is TRBJ2-6, the V gene TRBV30; 11 bases map to TRBD2. This CDR3 is built from 20 residues. Germline trimming cut 0 bases from V and 1 base from J; bases unmatched to any gene: 11. Germline CDR1 is GTSNPN and CDR2 is SVGIG (reference sequence). In DNA, the CDR3 is TGTGCCTGGAGTGTCCTAACTAGCGGGAGCGGAGGGTCTGGGGCCAACGTCCTGACTTTC. Its translation is CAWSVLTSGSGGSGANVLTF. The variable domain in full, completed from reference TRBV30 and TRBJ2-6, reads SQTIHQWPATLVQPVGSPLSLECTVEGTSNPNLYWYRQAAGRGLQLLFYSVGIGQISSEVPQNLSASRPQDRQFILSSKKLLLSDSGFYLCAWSVLTSGSGGSGANVLTFGAGSRLTVL.

V usage is TRBV20-1 and J usage is TRBJ2-7; either TRBD1 or TRBD2 may supply D (6 bases each). The CDR3 extends over 12 amino acids. Germline loops: CDR1 DFQATT, CDR2 SNEGSKA (reference sequence). The germline V and J ends were trimmed by 6 bases and 3 bases, with 12 bases remaining between them. CDR3 region: CSAPGGLYEQYF. DNA for the CDR3: TGCAGTGCCCCCGGGGGCCTCTACGAGCAGTACTTC.

The V and J genes are TRBV28 and TRBJ1-5; D gene ambiguous. The V end was cut by 1 base, the J end by 2 bases, with 9 bases between. This CDR3 region has 15 residues. Looked up from germline, CDR1 is MDHEN and CDR2 is SYDVKM. The CDR3 bases are TGTGCCAGCAGTTTATCAGCCCGGGGCAATCAGCCCCAGCATTTT. Protein: CASSLSARGNQPQHF.

The V gene is TRBV5-1, the J gene TRBJ2-7; unclear D gene. The CDR3 is 13 amino acids. The V and J ends lost 4 bases and 0 bases respectively, with 8 bases between them. Per germline, CDR1 SGHRS and CDR2 YFSETQ. CDR3 DNA: TGCGCCAGCAGCCCACCAAGCTCCTACGAGCAGTACTTC. This translates into CASSPPSSYEQYF.

This clonotype appeared a single time. The V call is TRBV29-1, the J call TRBJ1-2, with D unresolved. Germline values: CDR1 SQVTM, CDR2 ANQGSEA. Trimming took 8 bases from V and 8 from J, leaving 21 bases between them. The CDR3 runs to 13 residues. CDR3 coding DNA: TGCAGCACCAGTGACTCTTTGACGGGGGGCTACACCTTC. Its protein product is CSTSDSLTGGYTF.

This clonotype was recorded only once. The rearrangement uses TRBV12-3 or TRBV12-4 and TRBJ2-7; D tentatively reads TRBD1 or TRBD2 (6 bases each). V lost 6 bases and J 6 bases, leaving 12 bases between the germline ends. The CDR3 has 12 amino acids. The CDR3 region is CASRNGGFEQYF. DNA for the CDR3: TGTGCCAGCAGAAACGGGGGCTTCGAGCAGTACTTC.

The rearrangement uses TRBV29-1 and TRBJ2-4, with D possibly TRBD2 on 5 matching bases. The germline V and J ends were trimmed by 4 bases and 1 base, with 14 bases remaining between them. The CDR3 runs 15 residues. Germline CDR1 is SQVTM and CDR2 is ANQGSEA. CDR3 sequence: CSVAGSGRAKNIQYF. CDR3 in DNA: TGCAGCGTTGCGGGGTCCGGACGGGCCAAAAACATTCAGTACTTC.

The J gene is TRBJ1-1, the V gene TRBV6-5; no clear D. The germline gives CDR1 MNHEY, CDR2 SVGAGI. The ends were cut back, 6 bases at V and 0 bases at J, with 11 bases in the middle. This CDR3 is built from 14 residues. Here the CDR3 DNA reads TGTGCCAGCAGGCCAGACATCGTGAACACTGAAGCTTTCTTT. It encodes CASRPDIVNTEAFF.

The chain carries TRBV9 and TRBJ2-7; 8 nucleotides align to TRBD2. J gave up 3 bases and V 0 bases, and 5 bases lay outside the gene matches. CDR1 SGDLS and CDR2 YYNGEE come from the germline V gene. This CDR3 is 15 amino acids long. CDR3 in amino acids: CASSVGSGDIYEQYF. The CDR3 DNA reads as TGTGCCAGCAGCGTAGGTAGCGGGGACATCTACGAGCAGTACTTC.

This chain joins TRBV7-9 and TRBJ1-2; no reliable D call. The germline V gene has CDR1 SEHNR and CDR2 FQNEAQ (reference sequence). Trimming stripped 3 bases from V and 7 bases from J, with 9 bases between. This CDR3 is 12 amino acids long. The CDR3 here is CASSLERGGYTF. In DNA, the CDR3 is TGTGCCAGCAGCTTGGAGAGAGGTGGCTACACCTTC.

The chain carries TRBV9 and TRBJ1-5; the D gene is possibly TRBD1 (6 bases). Germline CDR1 is SGDLS and CDR2 is YYNGEE. The germline V and J ends were trimmed by 5 bases and 0 bases, with 12 bases remaining between them. The CDR3 is 15 residues long. The CDR3 sequence is CASSPGHYSNQPQHF. In DNA, the CDR3 is TGTGCCAGCAGTCCGGGACATTATAGCAATCAGCCCCAGCATTTT.

This clonotype has only a few counts. This sequence joins TRBV29-1 and TRBJ2-3; unclear D gene. The CDR3 is 11 residues long. The V and J ends lost 3 bases and 1 base respectively, with 2 bases between them. Germline V CDR1 and CDR2: SQVTM, ANQGSEA. The CDR3 DNA sequence: TGCAGCGTTGAGGGCACAGATACGCAGTATTTT. Protein product: CSVEGTDTQYF.

The chain carries TRBV3-1 and TRBJ2-1; 8 positions agree with TRBD2. With V trimmed by 7 bases and J by 1 base, 18 bases remained unmatched. The length of the CDR3 is 19 residues. CDR1 and CDR2 (germline): LGHDT, YNNKEL (reference sequence). CDR3 nucleotide sequence: TGTGCCAGCACCCGACTCGGCGCGGGAGGCGCCCCGTCCTACAATGAGCAGTTCTTC. This translates into CASTRLGAGGAPSYNEQFF.

The chain recombines TRBV5-6 with TRBJ1-1; the D gene is possibly TRBD1 (6 bases). The germline V gene encodes CDR1 SGHDT and CDR2 YYEEEE. CDR3 length equals 14 residues. The V gene lost 0 bases and the J gene lost 3 bases, with 9 bases spanning the gap. For the CDR3, the DNA is TGTGCCAGCAGCTTGGTAACAGGGTACACTGAAGCTTTCTTT. Its translation: CASSLVTGYTEAFF.

This chain links TRBV25-1 with TRBJ2-5, with D tentatively TRBD1 (6 bases). The CDR3 runs 16 residues. In germline, CDR1 is MGHDK, CDR2 SYGVNS. V was trimmed by 2 bases and J by 1 base, leaving 14 bases between them. This CDR3 is CASSENGAGVQETQYF. The CDR3, as DNA: TGTGCCAGCAGTGAAAACGGGGCAGGGGTCCAAGAGACCCAGTACTTC.

The chain employs TRBV29-1 and TRBJ2-3, with TRBD2 identical over 9 bases. The ends lost 4 bases at V and 4 bases at J; junction bases unmatched: 6. The CDR3 covers 14 residues. Germline CDR1 SQVTM, CDR2 ANQGSEA. The CDR3 is CSVGGGRAADTQYF. The CDR3 bases are TGCAGCGTTGGTGGCGGGAGGGCAGCAGATACGCAGTATTTT.

The chain has TRBV20-1 and TRBJ2-3; 8 bases are a match to TRBD2. J was trimmed by 5 bases and V by 4 bases; bases with no gene match: 8. The CDR3 has 14 residues. CDR1 DFQATT and CDR2 SNEGSKA come from the germline V gene (reference sequence). The CDR3 spells CSATLAGGRDTQYF. In nucleotides, the CDR3 is TGCAGTGCTACTCTTGCGGGAGGACGAGATACGCAGTATTTT.

The chain is built from TRBV12-3 or TRBV12-4 and TRBJ2-1; D gene unclear. Trimming pared 8 bases from V and 4 bases from J, leaving 24 bases between. This CDR3 region has 17 residues. The CDR3 protein is CASADGGAARYYNEQFF. CDR3 DNA sequence: TGTGCCAGCGCCGACGGCGGAGCCGCCCGTTATTACAATGAGCAGTTCTTC.